The clone carrying this T cell receptor beta chain was counted between two and nine times. Its antigen is unknown. TCRdb re-analysed the 5' RACE reads in MiXCR, keeping a single row per CDR3 protein. The table shows roughly 190,000 distinct CDR3 sequences, with 9.5% to 15% occurring only once. The CDR3 spans 18 residues. Germline V gene sequence: CDR1 LNHDA, CDR2 SQIVND (reference sequence). The junction had 12 bases not matched to a gene; V was cut back by 6 bases and J by 2 bases. The entry originates in a study of CD8 T cells in ankylosing spondylitis. Study-wide points: What seemed typical of ankylosing spondylitis blood was a TCR beta motif built from several highly homologous variants. Matched synovial fluid from ankylosing spondylitis patients was reported to be enriched for disease-linked clones.

This sequence joins TRBV19 and TRBJ2-6; 8 bases match TRBD2. The receptor comes from a male donor with ankylosing spondylitis or in good health (not recorded which). Input material: blood, either unsorted or a sorted T cell fraction (not recorded which). CDR3 in DNA: TGTGCCAGTAGCGCGGCGAGAGCGGGGGAGCCTGGGGCCAACGTCCTGACTTTC. It codes for CASSAARAGEPGANVLTF.